Below, 17 T cell receptor beta chains from the same sample are listed, as sequenced in a study of blood T cell repertoires in COVID-19. Here immunoSEQ multiplex PCR was the method, and the copy in TCRdb shows in-frame clones only, minus some. This sample has tens of thousands of clones, with 75% to 95% found just once. The sequenced sample consisted of peripheral blood. Receptors originate from a human donor with active COVID-19. The donor label of this sample is uncertain.

The genes are TRBV28 and TRBJ1-4; tentative D call: TRBD1 (5 bases). CDR3 length: 13 residues. V was shortened by 10 bases and J by 5 bases, with 14 bases between the two germline ends. Germline V gene lookup returns CDR1 MDHEN and CDR2 SYDVKM. In DNA, the CDR3 is TGTGCCATTCGGGACTACCTCAATGAAAAACTGTTTTTT. Encoded protein: CAIRDYLNEKLFF.

The V call is TRBV5-4, the J call TRBJ2-7; D unclear. V shed 2 bases and J shed 6 bases, with 6 bases lying between them. The CDR3 is 11 amino acids. CDR1 is SGHNT, CDR2 YYREEE, per germline (reference sequence). The CDR3 bases are TGTGCCAGCAGCTTTTTCGGCGAGCAGTACTTC. As protein: CASSFFGEQYF.

The chain joins TRBV4-3 to TRBJ2-1, with D possibly matching TRBD1 (5 bases). CDR1 is LGHNA, CDR2 YSLEER, per germline. CDR3 length equals 15 residues. V shed 4 bases and J shed 0 bases, with 10 bases lying between them. CDR3 in amino acids: CASSRQSSSYNEQFF. CDR3 DNA sequence: TGCGCCAGCAGCCGACAGTCCAGCTCCTACAATGAGCAGTTCTTC.

The gene calls are TRBV18 and TRBJ2-5; D may be TRBD1 (5 bases). The CDR3 totals 12 residues. Germline values: CDR1 KGHSH, CDR2 LQKENI. V was clipped by 5 bases and J by 5 bases, with 9 bases between them. The CDR3 sequence is CASSDSRETQYF. The CDR3 nucleotides are TGTGCCAGCTCAGACAGCCGGGAGACCCAGTACTTC.

The chain employs TRBV5-1 and TRBJ2-1, with D maybe TRBD2 (5 bases). Looked up from germline, CDR1 is SGHRS and CDR2 is YFSETQ. V shed 0 bases and J shed 0 bases, with 13 bases lying between them. CDR3 length equals 17 residues. DNA for the CDR3: TGCGCCAGCAGCTTGGGCTCCCTAGCTAGCTCCTACAATGAGCAGTTCTTC. This sequence encodes CASSLGSLASSYNEQFF.

This chain uses TRBV18 with TRBJ2-5; TRBD1 matches at 8 bases. V trimming: 6 bases; J trimming: 5 bases; junction bases outside the gene matches: 5. CDR1 and CDR2 (germline): KGHSH, LQKENI. The CDR3 is made up of 13 amino acids. Here the CDR3 DNA reads TGTGCCAGCTCCCCCACAGGGGGGGAGACCCAGTACTTC. Translation: CASSPTGGETQYF. The entire variable domain, with the rest obtained from reference TRBV18 and TRBJ2-5, is as follows: NAGVMQNPRHLVRRRGQEARLRCSPMKGHSHVYWYRQLPEEGLKFMVYLQKENIIDESGMPKERFSAEFPKEGPSILRIQQVVRGDSAAYFCASSPTGGETQYFGPGTRLLVL.

The V call is TRBV28, the J call TRBJ2-1; 7 bases map to TRBD2. Losses at the gene ends were 2 bases for V and 3 bases for J; bases not matched to a gene: 1. Germline CDR1 and CDR2: MDHEN and SYDVKM. There are 14 residues in the CDR3. Here the CDR3 DNA reads TGTGCCAGCAGTTTAAGCGGGAACTACAATGAGCAGTTCTTC. This codes for CASSLSGNYNEQFF.

The V and J genes are TRBV28 and TRBJ2-1, with 7 bases that match TRBD1. Germline V gene lookup returns CDR1 MDHEN and CDR2 SYDVKM. This CDR3 has 15 residues. V shed 3 bases and J 4 bases; nucleotides not matched to a gene: 6. DNA for the CDR3: TGTGCCAGCAGTTTCAAGAGGGACAGATACAATGAGCAGTTCTTC. This codes for CASSFKRDRYNEQFF.

This chain uses TRBV5-4 with TRBJ1-2; TRBD1 matches at 8 bases. Germline CDR1 reads SGHNT; CDR2 reads YYREEE (reference sequence). V gave up 3 bases and J gave up 7 bases; unmatched junction bases: 8. The CDR3 extends over 14 amino acids. The CDR3 DNA reads as TGTGCCAGCAGCTCGACAGGGGTCGGCGCTGGCTACACCTTC. Protein: CASSSTGVGAGYTF.

The CDR3 here is CASSISLALPYNEQFF. The CDR3 region has the DNA TGTGCCAGTAGTATATCCCTAGCATTACCCTACAATGAGCAGTTCTTC. The J gene is TRBJ2-1, the V gene TRBV19; possibly TRBD2 for D (5 bases). Germline V gene lookup returns CDR1 LNHDA and CDR2 SQIVND (reference sequence). Trimming cost V 2 bases and J 2 bases, with 13 bases left between them. The CDR3 is 16 amino acids.

Only one count was recorded for this clone. The genes are TRBV7-9 and TRBJ1-6, with TRBD1 as a possible D gene (5 bases). Germline CDR1 is SEHNR and CDR2 is FQNEAQ (reference sequence). The CDR3 is 14 residues long. The V gene lost 4 bases and the J gene lost 7 bases, with 11 bases spanning the gap. The CDR3 loop is CASSWEGRNSPLHF. In DNA, the CDR3 is TGTGCCAGCAGCTGGGAGGGGAGGAATTCACCCCTCCACTTT.

This sequence joins TRBV9 and TRBJ2-2; D unclear. The V and J ends lost 0 bases and 5 bases respectively, with 11 bases between them. The CDR3 consists of 15 residues. In germline, CDR1 is SGDLS, CDR2 YYNGEE. The CDR3 DNA is TGTGCCAGCAGCGTAGAGATCTCTACTACCGGGGAGCTGTTTTTT. This sequence encodes CASSVEISTTGELFF.

The chain couples TRBV11-3 to TRBJ2-1; D not certain. The germline V and J ends were trimmed by 5 bases and 3 bases, with 11 bases remaining between them. The CDR3 sequence is 14 residues long. CDR1 and CDR2 (germline): SGHNT, YENEEA. The CDR3: CASSKLRYYNEQFF. The CDR3 DNA reads TGTGCCAGCAGCAAACTGCGGTACTACAATGAGCAGTTCTTC.

As DNA, the CDR3 is TGTGCCAGCAGCCAAGAGAGGGGAGGCTATGGCTACACCTTC. Its protein product is CASSQERGGYGYTF. V and J are TRBV4-2 and TRBJ1-2; a possible D gene is TRBD1 (5 bases). CDR3 length: 14 residues. Trimming took 0 bases from V and 4 from J, leaving 9 bases between them. Looked up from germline, CDR1 is LGHNA and CDR2 is YNFKEQ.

A note on this clone: This same CDR3 is encoded by further DNA sequences in the sample. The chain combines TRBV18 with TRBJ1-5; 10 bases fit TRBD1. Per the germline V gene, CDR1 is KGHSH and CDR2 is LQKENI. J gave up 4 bases and V 3 bases, and 0 bases lay outside the gene matches. The CDR3 is made up of 14 amino acids. CDR3 amino acids: CASSPGQGNQPQHF. CDR3 in DNA: TGTGCCAGCTCACCGGGACAGGGGAATCAGCCCCAGCATTTT.

This chain links TRBV5-4 with TRBJ1-6; the D gene is possibly TRBD1 (6 bases). The CDR3 consists of 16 residues. The V gene lost 1 base and the J gene lost 0 bases, with 8 bases spanning the gap. Looked up from germline, CDR1 is SGHNT and CDR2 is YYREEE (reference sequence). The chain's CDR3 is CASSLLGGSYNSPLHF. CDR3 DNA: TGTGCCAGCAGCTTGCTAGGGGGCTCCTATAATTCACCCCTCCACTTT.

V usage is TRBV9 and J usage is TRBJ1-5, with TRBD1 matching over 8 bases. The CDR3 loop spans 13 amino acids. The V gene end was trimmed by 0 bases and the J gene end by 9 bases; junction bases not matched to a gene: 2. Germline CDR1 SGDLS, CDR2 YYNGEE. The CDR3 DNA sequence: TGTGCCAGCAGCGTAGAGGGGACAGGGCCCCAGCATTTT. Its protein is CASSVEGTGPQHF.